The rows below give T cell receptor beta chains drawn from one sample of a study of cytomegalovirus exposure and HLA in healthy donors. TCRdb's table, derived via immunoSEQ multiplex PCR, lists solely in-frame clones and lacks some. The data contain roughly 150,000 clones, more than 75% of them singletons. Sequencing was carried out using PBMCs. These receptors were taken from a man aged 18 to 29 in good health and CMV-seronegative. Each CDR3 is given with its conserved first and last residue. Each record gives: D gene, V gene, J gene, clone size, CDR3 DNA, CDR3 protein. A D gene is named only where the DNA matches it firmly. Not all rows give a size; the values are once, few, many and, for expanded clones, a class.

>.|TRBV27|TRBJ2-1|.
TGTGCCAGCAGCTTTTTTTCAGGGGACTCCTACAATGAGCAGTTCTTC
CASSFFSGDSYNEQFF
>TRBD1|TRBV28|TRBJ1-5|.
TGTGCCAGCCTTACAGGGGGCTCGATTAGCAATCAGCCCCAGCATTTT
CASLTGGSISNQPQHF
>.|TRBV6-5|TRBJ1-1|.
TGTGCCAGCAGTTTGGGACAGAACACTGAAGCTTTCTTT
CASSLGQNTEAFF
>.|TRBV2|TRBJ2-3|once
TGTGCCAGCAGTGGAGAGGGTTTCGGCACAGATACGCAGTATTTT
CASSGEGFGTDTQYF
>TRBD1|TRBV4-1|TRBJ2-6|.
TGCGCCAGCAGCCAAGACGGGACAGGGGACCTCTCTGGGGCCAACGTCCTGACTTTC
CASSQDGTGDLSGANVLTF
>TRBD2|TRBV19|TRBJ2-1|few
TGTGCCAGTAGTTCAACTAGCGGGAGGGCCATATTGCATGAGCAGTTCTTC
CASSSTSGRAILHEQFF
>.|TRBV28|TRBJ1-2|.
TGTGCCAGCGGTCAGGGAAGCTATGGCTACACCTTC
CASGQGSYGYTF
>TRBD1|TRBV27|TRBJ1-4|.
TGTGCCAGCAGTTTGGAGGGGACAGGGGGTCAAAAACTGTTTTTT
CASSLEGTGGQKLFF
>TRBD1|TRBV6-5|TRBJ1-1|medium-sized
TGTGCCAGCAGTTACGGACGGACAGGGAACACTGAAGCTTTCTTT
CASSYGRTGNTEAFF
>TRBD2|TRBV7-2|TRBJ2-4|.
TGTGCCAGCAGCCTGGGGACTAGCGGAGCCAAAAACATTCAGTACTTC
CASSLGTSGAKNIQYF
>.|TRBV4-3|TRBJ1-1|.
TGCGCCAGCAGCCAGAGGGAGGGTGGCACTGAAGCTTTCTTT
CASSQREGGTEAFF
>.|TRBV13|TRBJ2-2|.
TGTGCCAGCAGCACCCCGACTGAAACAGGGAGCACCGGGGAGCTGTTTTTT
CASSTPTETGSTGELFF
>.|TRBV28|TRBJ2-3|.
TGTGCCAGCAGTATCGACTGGATCACAGATACGCAGTATTTT
CASSIDWITDTQYF
>TRBD2|TRBV5-1|TRBJ2-7|few
TGCGCCAGCAGCTTGGAACTAGCGGGAGGCTCCTACGAGCAGTACTTC
CASSLELAGGSYEQYF
>.|TRBV30|TRBJ2-3|.
TGTGCCTGGGGCCGCGGCGTTAGCACAGATACGCAGTATTTT
CAWGRGVSTDTQYF
>TRBD2|TRBV7-2|TRBJ2-7|.
TGTGCCAGCAGCTTACGACTAGCGGGAGTGGAGCAGTACTTC
CASSLRLAGVEQYF
>TRBD2|TRBV5-1|TRBJ2-7|.
TGCGCCAGCAGCTTGGCCCCTCGACTAGCGGGAATTGGCGACGAGCAGTACTTC
CASSLAPRLAGIGDEQYF
>.|TRBV28|TRBJ2-5|.
TGTGCCAGCACCACCGATAGGGAGGATGCGGGCTGGAGTAAGACCCAGTACTTC
CASTTDREDAGWSKTQYF
>.|TRBV5-1|TRBJ2-1|.
TGCGCCAGCACCAACAGCGCGACAGAGTTTTACAATGAGCAGTTCTTC
CASTNSATEFYNEQFF
>.|TRBV27|TRBJ2-3|.
TGTGCCAGCAGTTTAGGACTCTGGGCAACTAGCACAGATACGCAGTATTTT
CASSLGLWATSTDTQYF
>TRBD1|TRBV9|TRBJ1-2|.
TGTGCCAGCAGCTGGGACAGCTATGGCTACACCTTC
CASSWDSYGYTF
>.|TRBV6-1|TRBJ2-1|.
TGTGCCAGCATTCTATTCAATGAGCAGTTCTTC
CASILFNEQFF
>.|TRBV11-2|TRBJ2-2|.
TGTGCCAGCAGCCGGCAGGGGAGGGTTCAAACCGGGGAGCTGTTTTTT
CASSRQGRVQTGELFF
>.|TRBV19|TRBJ1-5|.
TGTGCCAGTACCAACCGGCCGGGGGTTAGCAATCAGCCCCAGCATTTT
CASTNRPGVSNQPQHF
>TRBD2|TRBV5-1|TRBJ2-1|.
TGCGCCAGCAGCTTGGATTGGGGGGGTAACAATGAGCAGTTCTTC
CASSLDWGGNNEQFF
>TRBD2|TRBV5-8|TRBJ2-3|.
TGTGCCAGCACCCGACGAGGGCTAGCGGAAATCACAGATACGCAGTATTTT
CASTRRGLAEITDTQYF
>.|TRBV6-1|TRBJ1-6|.
TGTGCCAGCAGCCGCTCACAGGGAGAGTCACCCCTCCACTTT
CASSRSQGESPLHF
>.|TRBV7-2|TRBJ1-5|.
TGTGCCAGCAGCTTAACCCACCAACGGTCCAATCAGCCCCAGCATTTT
CASSLTHQRSNQPQHF